The clone carrying this TCR beta chain has just one count. The antigen remains undetermined. The data were obtained in a study of cytomegalovirus exposure and HLA in healthy donors. Study-wide background: From donors who were HLA-typed, an early data release held about 85 million unique TCRs. Roughly four fifths of 350 to 400 genotyped donors fell in the Caucasian-associated ancestry cluster. Study results and caveats: Most CMV-associated TCR beta chains appeared HLA-restricted in a later analysis. The authors enumerated under 200 TCR beta chains as linked to cytomegalovirus.

The PCR had 60 Vbeta and 13 Jbeta primers. TCRdb's table, derived via immunoSEQ multiplex PCR, lists solely in-frame clones and lacks some. The repertoire consists of 150,000 to 200,000 clones, with 75% occurring once and the leading ten covering 2.5% to 3%. CDR3 length equals 14 residues. Trimming left V 5 bases short and J 0 bases short, with 10 bases between. Per the germline V gene, CDR1 is SGHAT and CDR2 is FQDESV (reference sequence). The sequence was collected from a woman aged 50 to 60 in good health and CMV-seropositive. V gene TRBV11-1 combines with J gene TRBJ2-5, with a weak D call TRBD2 (5 bases). The source material was PBMCs. The CDR3 DNA sequence: TGTGCCAGCAGCCCCGGGAATCACCAAGAGACCCAGTACTTC. Translation gives CASSPGNHQETQYF.